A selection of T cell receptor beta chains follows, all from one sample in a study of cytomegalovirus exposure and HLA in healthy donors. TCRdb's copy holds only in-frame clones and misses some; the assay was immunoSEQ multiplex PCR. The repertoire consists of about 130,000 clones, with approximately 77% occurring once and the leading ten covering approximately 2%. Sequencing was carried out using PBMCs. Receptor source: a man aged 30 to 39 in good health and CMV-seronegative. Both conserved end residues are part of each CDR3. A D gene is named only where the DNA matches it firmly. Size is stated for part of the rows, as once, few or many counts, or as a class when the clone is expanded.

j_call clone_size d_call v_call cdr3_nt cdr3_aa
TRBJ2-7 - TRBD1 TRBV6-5 TGTGCCAGCAGTTACTCGCGACAGGGGGCGTCATACGAGCAGTACTTC CASSYSRQGASYEQYF
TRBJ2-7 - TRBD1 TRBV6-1 TGTGCCAGCAGTGGGGGACAGGGAATCAGCTACGAGCAGTACTTC CASSGGQGISYEQYF
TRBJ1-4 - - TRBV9 TGTGCCAGCAGCCCCCATGGGGGCGAGCCTAATGAAAAACTGTTTTTT CASSPHGGEPNEKLFF
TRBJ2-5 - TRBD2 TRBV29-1 TGCAGCGTGCCCGGGACTAGCGCCCAAGAGACCCAGTACTTC CSVPGTSAQETQYF
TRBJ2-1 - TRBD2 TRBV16 TGTGCCAGCAGCCACGGGACTAGCGATAACAATGAGCAGTTCTTC CASSHGTSDNNEQFF
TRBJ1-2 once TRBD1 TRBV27 TGTGCCAGCAGTTCTCCCGCAGGGGGGAGAGGCTACACCTTC CASSSPAGGRGYTF
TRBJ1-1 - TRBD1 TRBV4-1 TGCGCCAGCAGCCAATTGGGGCAGGGGGCAAGAAAAACTGAAGCTTTCTTT CASSQLGQGARKTEAFF
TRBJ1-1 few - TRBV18 TGTGCCAGCTCATTTACAGGGTATGGCGCGAACACTGAAGCTTTCTTT CASSFTGYGANTEAFF
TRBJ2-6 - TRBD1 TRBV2 TGTGCCGGACAGGGTTCTGGGGCCAACGTCCTGACTTTC CAGQGSGANVLTF
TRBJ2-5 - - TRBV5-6 TGTGCCAGCAGCTCCGACAGGACGGAGACCCAGTACTTC CASSSDRTETQYF
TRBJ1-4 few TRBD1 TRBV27 TGTGCCAGCAGTTTATACCCGGGACAGGGAGGTGAAAAACTGTTTTTT CASSLYPGQGGEKLFF
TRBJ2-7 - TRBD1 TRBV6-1 TGTGCCAGCAGCGAAACCGGGACAGGGGAGATCTACGAGCAGTACTTC CASSETGTGEIYEQYF
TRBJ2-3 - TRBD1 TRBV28 TGTGCCAGCAGCAACCAGGGGGCGGGCACAGATACGCAGTATTTT CASSNQGAGTDTQYF
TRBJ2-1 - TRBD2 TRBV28 TGTGCCAGCCTTGGGGGACTAGATAACTACAATGAGCAGTTCTTC CASLGGLDNYNEQFF
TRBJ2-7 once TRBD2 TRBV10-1 TGCGCCAGCAGTGAAGGGACTAGCGGGAAAAGGTTCGGGCAGTACTTC CASSEGTSGKRFGQYF
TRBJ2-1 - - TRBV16 TGTGCCAGCAGCCACACCCAACAGGGCGCCTTTGGGCAGTTCTTC CASSHTQQGAFGQFF
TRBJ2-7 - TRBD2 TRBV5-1 TGCGCCAGCAGCATCGGACTAGCGGGAGGGCCCTACGAGCAGTACTTC CASSIGLAGGPYEQYF
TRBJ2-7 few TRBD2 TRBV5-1 TGCGCCAGCAGCGCTTCTAGCGGGGCCTACGAGCAGTACTTC CASSASSGAYEQYF
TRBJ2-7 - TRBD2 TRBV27 TGTGCCAGCAGTCCCAGACTAGCGGACGACTCCTACGAGCAGTACTTC CASSPRLADDSYEQYF
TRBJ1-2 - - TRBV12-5 TGTGCTAGTGAACGGAACTATGGCTACACCTTC CASERNYGYTF
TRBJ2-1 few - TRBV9 TGTGCCAGCAGCGTAGCGGAGTTTTACAATGAGCAGTTCTTC CASSVAEFYNEQFF
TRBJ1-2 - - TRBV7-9 TGTGCCAGCAGCTTAGTTGGGACACTCACGGACTATGGCTACACCTTC CASSLVGTLTDYGYTF
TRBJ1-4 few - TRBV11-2 TGTGCCAGCAGCTTTTTGGCGGCTACTAATGAAAAACTGTTTTTT CASSFLAATNEKLFF
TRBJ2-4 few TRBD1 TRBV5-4 TGTGCCAGCAGCACGGGACAGGGGGGAAGCATTCAGTACTTC CASSTGQGGSIQYF
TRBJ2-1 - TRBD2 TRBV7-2 TGTGCCAGCAGCTTACGTGCGGGAGTCCCAGTCTTC CASSLRAGVPVF
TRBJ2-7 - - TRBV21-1 TGTGCCAGCAGCCCGCGAGACAGGGGATATCAAGAGCAGTACTTC CASSPRDRGYQEQYF
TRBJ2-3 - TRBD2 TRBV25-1 TGTGCCAGCAGTGAATGGGACAGGGGACTAGCGGGAGATACGCAGTATTTT CASSEWDRGLAGDTQYF
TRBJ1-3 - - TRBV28 TGTGCCAGCAGTTTCGGGGGGACTGCCTCTGGAAACACCATATATTTT CASSFGGTASGNTIYF